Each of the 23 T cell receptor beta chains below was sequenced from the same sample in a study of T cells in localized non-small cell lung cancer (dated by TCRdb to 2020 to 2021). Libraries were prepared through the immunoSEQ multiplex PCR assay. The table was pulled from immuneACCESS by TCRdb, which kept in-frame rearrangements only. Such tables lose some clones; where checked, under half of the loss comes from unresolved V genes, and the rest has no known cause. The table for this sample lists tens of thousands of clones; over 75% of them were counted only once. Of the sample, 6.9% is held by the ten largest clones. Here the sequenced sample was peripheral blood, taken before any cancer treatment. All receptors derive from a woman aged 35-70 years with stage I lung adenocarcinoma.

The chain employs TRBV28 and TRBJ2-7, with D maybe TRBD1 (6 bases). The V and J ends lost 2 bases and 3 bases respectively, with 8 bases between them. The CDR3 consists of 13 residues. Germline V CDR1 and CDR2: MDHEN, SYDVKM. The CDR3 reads CASSLGGGYEQYF. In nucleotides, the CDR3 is TGTGCCAGCAGTTTAGGGGGCGGCTACGAGCAGTACTTC.

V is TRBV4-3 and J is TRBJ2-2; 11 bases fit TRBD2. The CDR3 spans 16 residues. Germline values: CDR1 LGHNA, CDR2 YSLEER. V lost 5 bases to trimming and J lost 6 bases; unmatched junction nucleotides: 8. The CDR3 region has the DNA TGCGCCAGCAGCAAGGGACTAGCGGCAGTCTCCGGGGAGCTGTTTTTT. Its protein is CASSKGLAAVSGELFF.

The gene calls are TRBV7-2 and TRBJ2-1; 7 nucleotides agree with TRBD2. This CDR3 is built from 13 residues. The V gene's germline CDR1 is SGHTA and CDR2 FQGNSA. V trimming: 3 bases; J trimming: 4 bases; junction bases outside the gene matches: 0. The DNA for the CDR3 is TGTGCCAGCAGCTTCGGGGGGTACAATGAGCAGTTCTTC. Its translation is CASSFGGYNEQFF.

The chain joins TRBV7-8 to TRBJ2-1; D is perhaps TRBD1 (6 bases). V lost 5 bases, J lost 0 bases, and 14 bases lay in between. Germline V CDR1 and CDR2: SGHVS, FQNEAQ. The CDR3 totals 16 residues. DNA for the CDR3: TGTGCCAGCAGCCGGGACATGAGGAGCTCCTACAATGAGCAGTTCTTC. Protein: CASSRDMRSSYNEQFF.

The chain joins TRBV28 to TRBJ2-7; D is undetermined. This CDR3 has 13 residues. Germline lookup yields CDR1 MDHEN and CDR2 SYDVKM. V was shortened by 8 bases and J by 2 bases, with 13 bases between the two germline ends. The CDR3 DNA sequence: TGTGCCAGCCAGCTTTCTCCCACCTACGAGCAGTACTTC. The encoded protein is CASQLSPTYEQYF. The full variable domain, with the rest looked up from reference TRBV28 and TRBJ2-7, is DVKVTQSSRYLVKRTGEKVFLECVQDMDHENMFWYRQDPGLGLRLIYFSYDVKMKEKGDIPEGYSVSREKKERFSLILESASTNQTSMYLCASQLSPTYEQYFGPGTRLTVT.

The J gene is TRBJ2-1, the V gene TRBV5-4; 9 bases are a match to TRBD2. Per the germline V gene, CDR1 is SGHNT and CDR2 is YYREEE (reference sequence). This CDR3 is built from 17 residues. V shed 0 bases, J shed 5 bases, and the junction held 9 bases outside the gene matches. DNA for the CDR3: TGTGCCAGCAGCTTGGGGGGCGCGGTAGCGGGAGACAATGAGCAGTTCTTC. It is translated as CASSLGGAVAGDNEQFF. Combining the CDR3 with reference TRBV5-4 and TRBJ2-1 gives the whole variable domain ETGVTQSPTHLIKTRGQQVTLRCSSQSGHNTVSWYQQALGQGPQFIFQYYREEENGRGNFPPRFSGLQFPNYSSELNVNALELDDSALYLCASSLGGAVAGDNEQFFGPGTRLTVL.

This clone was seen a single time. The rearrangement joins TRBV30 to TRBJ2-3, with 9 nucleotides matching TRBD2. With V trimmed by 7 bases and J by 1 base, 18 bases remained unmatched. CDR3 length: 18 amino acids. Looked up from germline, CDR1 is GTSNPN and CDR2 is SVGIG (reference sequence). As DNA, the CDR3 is TGTGCCTCCGGGAGGGCCAGACTAGCGGTGGGGGGCACAGATACGCAGTATTTT. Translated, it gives CASGRARLAVGGTDTQYF.

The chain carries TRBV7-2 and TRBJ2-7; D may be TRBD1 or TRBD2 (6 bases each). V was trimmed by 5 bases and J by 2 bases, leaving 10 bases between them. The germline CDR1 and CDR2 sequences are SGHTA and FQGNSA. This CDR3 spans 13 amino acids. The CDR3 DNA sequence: TGTGCCAGCAGCCTCCGGGGGCCCTACGAGCAGTACTTC. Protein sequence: CASSLRGPYEQYF.

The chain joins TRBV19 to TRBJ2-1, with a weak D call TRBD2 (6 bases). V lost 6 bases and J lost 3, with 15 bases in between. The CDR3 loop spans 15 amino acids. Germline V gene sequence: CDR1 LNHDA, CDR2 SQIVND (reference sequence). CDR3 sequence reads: CASRISSGSYNEQFF. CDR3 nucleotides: TGTGCCAGTAGAATAAGTAGCGGAAGCTACAATGAGCAGTTCTTC.

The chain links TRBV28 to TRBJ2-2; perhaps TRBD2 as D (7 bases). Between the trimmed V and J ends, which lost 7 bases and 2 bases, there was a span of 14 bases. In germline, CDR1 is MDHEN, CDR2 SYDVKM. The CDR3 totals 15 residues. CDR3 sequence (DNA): TGTGCCAGCATGGGGGGGGCGGTTAACACCGGGGAGCTGTTTTTT. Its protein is CASMGGAVNTGELFF.

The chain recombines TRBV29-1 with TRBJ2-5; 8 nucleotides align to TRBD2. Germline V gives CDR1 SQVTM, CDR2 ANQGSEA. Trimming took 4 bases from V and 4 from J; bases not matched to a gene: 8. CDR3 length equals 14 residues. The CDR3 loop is CSVARAGVGETQYF. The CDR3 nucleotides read TGCAGCGTTGCAAGAGCGGGAGTAGGAGAGACCCAGTACTTC.

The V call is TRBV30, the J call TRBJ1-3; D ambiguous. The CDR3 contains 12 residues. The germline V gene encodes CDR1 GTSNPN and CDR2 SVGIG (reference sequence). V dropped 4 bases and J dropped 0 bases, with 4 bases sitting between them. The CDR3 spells CAWTLSGNTIYF. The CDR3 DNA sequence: TGTGCCTGGACGCTCTCTGGAAACACCATATATTTT.

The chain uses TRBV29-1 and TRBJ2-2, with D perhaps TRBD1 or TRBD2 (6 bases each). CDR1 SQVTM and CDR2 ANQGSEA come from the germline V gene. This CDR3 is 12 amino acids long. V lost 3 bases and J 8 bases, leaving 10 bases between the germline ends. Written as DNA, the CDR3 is TGCAGCGTTGAGGGGGGCAGGGGGGAGCTGTTTTTT. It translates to CSVEGGRGELFF.

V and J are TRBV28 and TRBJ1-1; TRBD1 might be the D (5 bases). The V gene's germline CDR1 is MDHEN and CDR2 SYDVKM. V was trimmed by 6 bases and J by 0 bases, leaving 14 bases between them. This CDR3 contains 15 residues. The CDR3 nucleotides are TGTGCCAGCAGATCCGACAGTCTTATGAACACTGAAGCTTTCTTT. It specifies CASRSDSLMNTEAFF.

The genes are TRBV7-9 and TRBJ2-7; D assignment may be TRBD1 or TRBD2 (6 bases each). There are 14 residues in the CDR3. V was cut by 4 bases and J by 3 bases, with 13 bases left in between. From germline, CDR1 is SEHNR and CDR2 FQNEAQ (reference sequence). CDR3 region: CASSSREGGYEQYF. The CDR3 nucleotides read TGTGCCAGCAGCTCAAGAGAGGGGGGCTACGAGCAGTACTTC.

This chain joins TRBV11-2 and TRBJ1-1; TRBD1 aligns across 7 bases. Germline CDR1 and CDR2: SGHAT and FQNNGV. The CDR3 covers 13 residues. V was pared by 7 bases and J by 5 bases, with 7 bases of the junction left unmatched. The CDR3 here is CASKSDRVTEAFF. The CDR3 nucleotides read TGTGCCAGCAAGTCCGACAGGGTTACTGAAGCTTTCTTT.

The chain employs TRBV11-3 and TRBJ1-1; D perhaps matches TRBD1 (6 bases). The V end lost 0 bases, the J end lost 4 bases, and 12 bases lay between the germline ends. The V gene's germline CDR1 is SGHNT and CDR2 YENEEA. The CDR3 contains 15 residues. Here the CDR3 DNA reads TGTGCCAGCAGCTTAGATAGGGGGAGAACCACTGAAGCTTTCTTT. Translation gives CASSLDRGRTTEAFF.

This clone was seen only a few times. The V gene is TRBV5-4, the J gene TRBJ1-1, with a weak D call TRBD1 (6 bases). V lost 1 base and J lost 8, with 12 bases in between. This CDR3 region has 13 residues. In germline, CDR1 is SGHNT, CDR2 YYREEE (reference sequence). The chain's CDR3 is CASSLSPGQEAFF. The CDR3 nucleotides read TGTGCCAGCAGCTTGAGCCCAGGACAGGAAGCTTTCTTT.

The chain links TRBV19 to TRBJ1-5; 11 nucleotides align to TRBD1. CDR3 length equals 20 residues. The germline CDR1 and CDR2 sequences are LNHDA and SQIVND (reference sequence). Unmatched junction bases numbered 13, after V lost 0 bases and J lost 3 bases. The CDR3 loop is CASSIDFYKGQGDNNQPQHF. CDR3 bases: TGTGCCAGTAGTATAGATTTTTACAAGGGACAGGGGGATAACAATCAGCCCCAGCATTTT. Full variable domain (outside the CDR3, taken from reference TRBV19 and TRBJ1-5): DGGITQSPKYLFRKEGQNVTLSCEQNLNHDAMYWYRQDPGQGLRLIYYSQIVNDFQKGDIAEGYSVSREKKESFPLTVTSAQKNPTAFYLCASSIDFYKGQGDNNQPQHFGDGTRLSIL.

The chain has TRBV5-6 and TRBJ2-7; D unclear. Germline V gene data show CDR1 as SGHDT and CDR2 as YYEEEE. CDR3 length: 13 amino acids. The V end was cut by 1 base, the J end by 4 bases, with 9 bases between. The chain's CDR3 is CASSLFPNYEQYF. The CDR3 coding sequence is TGTGCCAGCAGCTTGTTCCCAAATTACGAGCAGTACTTC.

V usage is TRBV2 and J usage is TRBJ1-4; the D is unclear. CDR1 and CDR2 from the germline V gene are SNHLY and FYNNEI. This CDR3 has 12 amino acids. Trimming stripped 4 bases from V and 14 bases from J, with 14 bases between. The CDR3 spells CASSGHPLRLFF. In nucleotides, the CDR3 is TGTGCCAGCAGTGGACACCCTCTTCGGCTGTTTTTT.

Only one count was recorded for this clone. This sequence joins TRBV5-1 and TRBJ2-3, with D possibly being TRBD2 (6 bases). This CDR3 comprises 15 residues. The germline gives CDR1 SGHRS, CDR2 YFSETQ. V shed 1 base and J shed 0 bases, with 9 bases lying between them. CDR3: CASSLREPSTDTQYF. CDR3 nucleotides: TGCGCCAGCAGCTTGCGGGAGCCCAGCACAGATACGCAGTATTTT.

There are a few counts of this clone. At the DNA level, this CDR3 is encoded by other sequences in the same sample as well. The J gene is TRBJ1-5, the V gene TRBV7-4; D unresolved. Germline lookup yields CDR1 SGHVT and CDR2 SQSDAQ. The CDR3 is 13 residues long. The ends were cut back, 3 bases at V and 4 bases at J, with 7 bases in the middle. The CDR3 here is CASSFSTNQPQHF. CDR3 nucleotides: TGTGCCAGCAGCTTTTCTACGAATCAGCCCCAGCATTTT.